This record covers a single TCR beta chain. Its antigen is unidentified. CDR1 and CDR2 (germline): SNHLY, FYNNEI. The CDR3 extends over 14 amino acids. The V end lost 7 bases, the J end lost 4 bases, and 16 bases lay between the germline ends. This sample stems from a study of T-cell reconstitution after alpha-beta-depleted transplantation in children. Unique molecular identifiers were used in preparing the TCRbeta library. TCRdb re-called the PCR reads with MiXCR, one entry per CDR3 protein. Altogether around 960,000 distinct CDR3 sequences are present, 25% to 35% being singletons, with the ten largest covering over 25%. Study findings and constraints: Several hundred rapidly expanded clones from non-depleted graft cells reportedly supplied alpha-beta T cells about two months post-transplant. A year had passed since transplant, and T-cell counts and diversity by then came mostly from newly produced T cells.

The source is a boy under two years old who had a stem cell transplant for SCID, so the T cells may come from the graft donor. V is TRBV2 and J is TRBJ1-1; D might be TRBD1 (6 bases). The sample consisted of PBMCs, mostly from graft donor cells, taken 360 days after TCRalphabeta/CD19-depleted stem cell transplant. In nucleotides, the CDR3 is TGTGCCAGCATTAAAAACAGGGATCGCACTGAAGCTTTCTTT. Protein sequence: CASIKNRDRTEAFF.